Listed below are T cell receptor beta chains from one sample, sequenced in a study of shared clonotypes between healthy human individuals. Using immunoSEQ multiplex PCR, the repertoire was profiled, and TCRdb retains in-frame clones only, with some absent. The data hold roughly 1,500,000 clones, with 95% to 99% observed a single time. The material sequenced was naive CD4+ T cells sorted from blood. The receptor set was obtained from a young man in good health. The CDR3 runs from the conserved cysteine through the conserved F or W. A D gene is named only where the DNA matches it firmly. For some rows the clone size is stated as once, few or many, or as a class when expanded; others skip it.

j_gene,v_gene,d_gene,abundance,CDR3aa,CDR3nt
TRBJ2-7,TRBV5-1,TRBD2,NA,CASSSRPSGEYEQYF,TGCGCCAGCAGCTCCCGGCCTAGCGGGGAATACGAGCAGTACTTC
TRBJ2-7,TRBV7-2,TRBD1,NA,CASSLAGTGISYEQYF,TGTGCCAGCAGCTTAGCGGGGACAGGGATTTCCTACGAGCAGTACTTC
TRBJ2-3,TRBV5-1,NA,NA,CASSFAHSTDTQYF,TGCGCCAGCAGCTTTGCTCACAGCACAGATACGCAGTATTTT
TRBJ1-2,TRBV28,NA,NA,CASSSGVGSTGYTF,TGTGCCAGCAGTTCAGGGGTAGGTTCTACTGGCTACACCTTC
TRBJ2-1,TRBV10-2,TRBD2,NA,CASSERLAGSSYNEQFF,TGCGCCAGCAGTGAACGGCTAGCGGGAAGCTCCTACAATGAGCAGTTCTTC
TRBJ2-7,TRBV7-9,NA,NA,CASSFPRQDWDEQYF,TGTGCCAGCAGCTTCCCGAGACAGGACTGGGACGAGCAGTACTTC
TRBJ2-3,TRBV5-1,TRBD2,NA,CASSLGLAGGTQYF,TGCGCCAGCAGCTTGGGACTAGCGGGAGGCACGCAGTATTTT
TRBJ2-7,TRBV18,NA,NA,CASSIGLAGYEQYF,TGTGCCAGCTCAATAGGGCTGGCCGGGTACGAGCAGTACTTC
TRBJ2-1,TRBV4-3,TRBD2,NA,CASSQDATSGTLYNEQFF,TGCGCCAGCAGCCAAGATGCGACTAGCGGGACTCTATACAATGAGCAGTTCTTC
TRBJ2-7,TRBV28,NA,NA,CASSLLLAYEQYF,TGTGCCAGCAGTTTATTACTAGCTTACGAGCAGTACTTC
TRBJ2-6,TRBV4-3,TRBD1,NA,CASSQDTSWTGIPGANVLTF,TGCGCCAGCAGCCAAGATACGTCGTGGACAGGGATCCCTGGGGCCAACGTCCTGACTTTC
TRBJ2-1,TRBV19,NA,once,CASSIDHYNEQFF,TGTGCCAGTAGTATTGACCACTACAATGAGCAGTTCTTC
TRBJ2-7,TRBV30,NA,NA,CAWSEQREQYF,TGTGCCTGGAGCGAACAGCGGGAGCAGTACTTC
TRBJ2-5,TRBV6-5,TRBD2,NA,CASSYSGSGEETQYF,TGTGCCAGCAGCTATAGCGGGTCGGGGGAAGAGACCCAGTACTTC
TRBJ1-3,TRBV28,NA,NA,CASRTGGTGNTIYF,TGTGCCAGCAGAACCGGGGGAACTGGAAACACCATATATTTT
TRBJ2-3,TRBV2,TRBD2,NA,CASKEAGGMTDTQYF,TGTGCCAGCAAAGAAGCGGGAGGGATGACAGATACGCAGTATTTT
TRBJ1-1,TRBV6-5,NA,NA,CASSPVTNTEAFF,TGTGCCAGCAGTCCTGTCACAAACACTGAAGCTTTCTTT
TRBJ1-2,TRBV28,TRBD1,NA,CASSSGTVYGYTF,TGTGCCAGCAGTTCCGGGACAGTCTATGGCTACACCTTC
TRBJ2-7,TRBV6-6,NA,NA,CASSRRYEQYF,TGTGCCAGCAGCCGTCGGTACGAGCAGTACTTC
TRBJ2-3,TRBV30,TRBD2,NA,CAWSGTSDTQYF,TGTGCCTGGAGTGGAACTAGCGACACGCAGTATTTT
TRBJ1-5,TRBV19,NA,NA,CASSIWDQPQHF,TGTGCCAGTAGTATTTGGGATCAGCCCCAGCATTTT
TRBJ2-1,TRBV9,NA,NA,CASSVRVNEQFF,TGTGCCAGCAGCGTAAGGGTCAATGAGCAGTTCTTC
TRBJ2-7,TRBV18,TRBD1,NA,CASSPSSDRGFEQYF,TGTGCCAGCTCACCATCGTCGGACAGGGGCTTCGAGCAGTACTTC
TRBJ1-5,TRBV27,TRBD1,NA,CASSLLTGVNQPQHF,TGTGCCAGCAGTTTATTGACAGGGGTCAATCAGCCCCAGCATTTT
TRBJ1-1,TRBV28,NA,once,CASSLWGAGTPNTEAFF,TGTGCCAGCAGTTTATGGGGAGCAGGGACACCGAACACTGAAGCTTTCTTT
TRBJ2-7,TRBV5-1,TRBD1,once,CASSLGTGDDEQYF,TGCGCCAGCAGCTTGGGGACAGGGGACGACGAGCAGTACTTC
TRBJ1-1,TRBV2,TRBD1,NA,CASIRDSQMNTEAFF,TGTGCCAGCATCAGGGACAGTCAAATGAACACTGAAGCTTTCTTT
TRBJ2-5,TRBV27,TRBD1,NA,CASSQQGARVRETQYF,TGTGCCAGCAGTCAACAGGGGGCAAGGGTGCGGGAGACCCAGTACTTC
TRBJ2-1,TRBV7-6,TRBD2,NA,CASSSLRAGPVVF,TGTGCCAGCAGCTCTCTTAGAGCGGGGCCTGTGGTCTTC
TRBJ2-7,TRBV5-1,NA,NA,CASSVGTARAYEQYF,TGCGCCAGCAGCGTAGGGACGGCAAGGGCCTACGAGCAGTACTTC
TRBJ2-5,TRBV18,NA,NA,CASSPPARTQETQYF,TGTGCCAGCTCACCACCGGCCCGGACTCAAGAGACCCAGTACTTC
TRBJ2-3,TRBV5-1,TRBD1,NA,CASSPGQGGTDTQYF,TGCGCCAGCAGCCCTGGACAGGGGGGAACAGATACGCAGTATTTT
TRBJ1-4,TRBV29-1,NA,NA,CSVDEGVGEKLFF,TGCAGCGTGGACGAGGGAGTTGGTGAAAAACTGTTTTTT
TRBJ2-7,TRBV28,NA,NA,CASSLRDIAYEQYF,TGTGCCAGCAGTTTACGGGACATCGCCTACGAGCAGTACTTC
TRBJ2-1,TRBV10-3,NA,NA,CAISDGPGEQFF,TGTGCCATCAGTGACGGGCCAGGTGAGCAGTTCTTC
TRBJ2-1,TRBV4-3,NA,NA,CASSGGRSSYNEQFF,TGCGCCAGCAGCGGGGGTCGGAGCTCCTACAATGAGCAGTTCTTC
TRBJ2-3,TRBV10-3,NA,NA,CAISESIIMAGSGGADTQYF,TGTGCCATCAGTGAGTCGATAATAATGGCAGGGAGTGGTGGTGCGGATACGCAGTATTTT
TRBJ2-3,TRBV7-6,TRBD1,NA,CASSLAGQGSTDTQYF,TGTGCCAGCAGCTTAGCGGGACAGGGATCCACAGATACGCAGTATTTT
TRBJ2-7,TRBV19,NA,NA,CASSPRGAVLYEQYF,TGTGCCAGTAGCCCGAGAGGGGCCGTTTTATACGAGCAGTACTTC
TRBJ1-3,TRBV11-2,NA,NA,CASSLFRDSGNTIYF,TGTGCCAGCAGCTTATTTAGAGACTCTGGAAACACCATATATTTT
TRBJ2-3,TRBV30,NA,NA,CAWSVNRRRDTQYF,TGTGCCTGGAGTGTTAACAGGCGCAGGGATACGCAGTATTTT
TRBJ1-4,TRBV7-9,TRBD1,once,CASSLGLTGLANEKLFF,TGTGCCAGCAGCTTAGGCCTGACAGGGTTAGCTAATGAAAAACTGTTTTTT
TRBJ2-7,TRBV5-1,NA,NA,CASSLAGIGEQYF,TGCGCCAGCAGCTTGGCCGGCATCGGGGAGCAGTACTTC
TRBJ2-4,TRBV27,NA,NA,CASSFSALTENIQYF,TGTGCCAGCAGTTTTTCGGCTTTGACCGAAAACATTCAGTACTTC
TRBJ1-1,TRBV18,NA,NA,CASSPAEVGTEAFF,TGTGCCAGCTCACCAGCAGAGGTGGGTACTGAAGCTTTCTTT
TRBJ1-2,TRBV15,NA,NA,CATSRDFNYGYTF,TGTGCCACCAGCAGAGATTTTAACTATGGCTACACCTTC